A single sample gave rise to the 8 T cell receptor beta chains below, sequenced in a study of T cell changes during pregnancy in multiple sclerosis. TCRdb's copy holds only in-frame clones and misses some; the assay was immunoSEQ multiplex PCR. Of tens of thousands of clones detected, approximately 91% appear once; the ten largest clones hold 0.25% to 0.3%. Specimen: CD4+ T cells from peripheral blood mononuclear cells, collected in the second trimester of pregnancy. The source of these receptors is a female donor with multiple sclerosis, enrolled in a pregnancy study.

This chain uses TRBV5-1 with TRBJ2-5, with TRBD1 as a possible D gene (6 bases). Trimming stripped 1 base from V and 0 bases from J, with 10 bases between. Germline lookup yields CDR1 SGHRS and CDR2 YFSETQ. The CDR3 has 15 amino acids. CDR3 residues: CASSLTGLYQETQYF. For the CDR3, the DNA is TGCGCCAGCAGCTTGACAGGGCTGTACCAAGAGACCCAGTACTTC.

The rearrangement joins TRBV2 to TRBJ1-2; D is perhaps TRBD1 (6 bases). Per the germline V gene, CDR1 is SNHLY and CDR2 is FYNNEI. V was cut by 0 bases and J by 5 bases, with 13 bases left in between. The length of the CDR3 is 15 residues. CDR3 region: CASSEARGGGYGYTF. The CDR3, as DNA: TGTGCCAGCAGTGAAGCGCGAGGGGGTGGTTATGGCTACACCTTC.

The CDR3 is CASSVTGTGVFANYGYTF. The CDR3 bases are TGCGCCAGCAGCGTGACCGGGACAGGGGTCTTTGCTAACTATGGCTACACCTTC. V is TRBV5-1 and J is TRBJ1-2; TRBD1 matches 10 bases. This CDR3 region has 18 residues. CDR1 and CDR2 (germline): SGHRS, YFSETQ. J was trimmed by 0 bases and V by 4 bases; bases with no gene match: 12.

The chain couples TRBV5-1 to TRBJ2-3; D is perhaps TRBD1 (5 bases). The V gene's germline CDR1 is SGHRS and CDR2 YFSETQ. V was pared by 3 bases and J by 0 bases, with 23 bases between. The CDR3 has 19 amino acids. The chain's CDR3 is CASSSQRPDSRYSTDTQYF. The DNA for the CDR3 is TGCGCCAGCAGCTCTCAACGCCCCGACAGCCGCTATAGCACAGATACGCAGTATTTT. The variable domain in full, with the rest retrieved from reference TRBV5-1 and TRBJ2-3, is KAGVTQTPRYLIKTRGQQVTLSCSPISGHRSVSWYQQTPGQGLQFLFEYFSETQRNKGNFPGRFSGRQFSNSRSEMNVSTLELGDSALYLCASSSQRPDSRYSTDTQYFGPGTRLTVL.

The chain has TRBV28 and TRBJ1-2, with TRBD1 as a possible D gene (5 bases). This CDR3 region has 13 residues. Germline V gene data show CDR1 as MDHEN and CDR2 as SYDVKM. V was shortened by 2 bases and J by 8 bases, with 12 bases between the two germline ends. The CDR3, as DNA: TGTGCCAGCAGTTTAATACAGGTCCTGGGCTACACCTTC. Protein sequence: CASSLIQVLGYTF.

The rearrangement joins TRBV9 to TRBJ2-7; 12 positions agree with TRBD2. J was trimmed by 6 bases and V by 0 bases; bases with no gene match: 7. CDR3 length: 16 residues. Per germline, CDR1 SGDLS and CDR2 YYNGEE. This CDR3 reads CASSVAILAGGSEQYF. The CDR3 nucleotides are TGTGCCAGCAGCGTAGCTATTCTAGCGGGGGGGTCCGAGCAGTACTTC.

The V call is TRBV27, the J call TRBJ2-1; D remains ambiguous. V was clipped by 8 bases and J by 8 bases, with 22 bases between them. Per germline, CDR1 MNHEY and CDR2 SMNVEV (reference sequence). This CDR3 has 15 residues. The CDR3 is CASRPGWISLYEQFF. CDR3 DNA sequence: TGTGCCAGCCGCCCCGGTTGGATTAGCTTGTATGAGCAGTTCTTC.

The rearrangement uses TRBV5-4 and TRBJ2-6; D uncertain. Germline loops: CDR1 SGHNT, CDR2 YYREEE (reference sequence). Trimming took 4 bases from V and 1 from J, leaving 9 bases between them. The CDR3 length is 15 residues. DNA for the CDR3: TGTGCCAGCAGCCGCCAAGCATCTGGGGCCAACGTCCTGACTTTC. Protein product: CASSRQASGANVLTF.